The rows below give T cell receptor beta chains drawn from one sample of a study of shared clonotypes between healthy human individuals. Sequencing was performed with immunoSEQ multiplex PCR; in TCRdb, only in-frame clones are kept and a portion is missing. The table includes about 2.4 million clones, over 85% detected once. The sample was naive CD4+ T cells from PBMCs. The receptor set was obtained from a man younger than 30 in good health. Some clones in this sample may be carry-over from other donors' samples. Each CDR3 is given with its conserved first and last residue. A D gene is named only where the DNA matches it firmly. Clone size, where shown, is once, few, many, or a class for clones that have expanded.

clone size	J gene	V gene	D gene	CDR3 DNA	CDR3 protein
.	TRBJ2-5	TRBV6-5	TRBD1	TGTGCCAGCAGCTTCAATAGGGGGCGCGGGGAGACCCAGTACTTC	CASSFNRGRGETQYF
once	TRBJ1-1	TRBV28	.	TGTGCCAGCAGTTTCAACGGGGGCGAAGGCACTGAAGCTTTCTTT	CASSFNGGEGTEAFF
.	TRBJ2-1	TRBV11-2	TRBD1	TGTGCCAGCAGCCAAGGACAGGCGGTCTACAATGAGCAGTTCTTC	CASSQGQAVYNEQFF
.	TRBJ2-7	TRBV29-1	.	TGCAGCGTTTTGACCAGCTACGAGCAGTACTTC	CSVLTSYEQYF
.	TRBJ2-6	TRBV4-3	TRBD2	TGCGCCAGCAGCCGCTTTTGGGCTAGCGGGAGACTGGCTGGGGCCAACGTCCTGACTTTC	CASSRFWASGRLAGANVLTF
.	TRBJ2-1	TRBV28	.	TGTGCCAGCAGCAAAATTTGGGTCCCGGGAGCCTACAATGAGCAGTTCTTC	CASSKIWVPGAYNEQFF
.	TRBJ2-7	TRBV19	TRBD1	TGTGCCAGTAGCGCCAGGGACAGGGGTGGAGAGCAGTACTTC	CASSARDRGGEQYF
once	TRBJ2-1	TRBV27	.	TGTGCCAGCAGCTCCCTGAGGGGGACCCGCTCCTACAATGAGCAGTTCTTC	CASSSLRGTRSYNEQFF
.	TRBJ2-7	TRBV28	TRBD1	TGTGCCAGCAGTTTTTTTGATCAGGGACAGGGAAGTGCCTACGAGCAGTACTTC	CASSFFDQGQGSAYEQYF
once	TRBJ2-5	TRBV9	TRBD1	TGTGCCAGCAGCGCGAGGGGACAGGGGTTGGAGACCCAGTACTTC	CASSARGQGLETQYF
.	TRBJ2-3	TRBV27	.	TGTGCCAGCAGTTTGCGTGGGGGCGGGAGCCTCACAGATACGCAGTATTTT	CASSLRGGGSLTDTQYF
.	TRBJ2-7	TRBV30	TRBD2	TGTGCCTGGACCCTAGCGGGAGGGCCCTACGAGCAGTACTTC	CAWTLAGGPYEQYF
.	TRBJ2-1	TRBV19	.	TGTGCCAGTAGTCGGGACAACTACAATGAGCAGTTCTTC	CASSRDNYNEQFF
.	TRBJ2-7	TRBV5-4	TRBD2	TGTGCCAGCAGCTTGGCCCTAGCGGAAGGAGATGCCGAGCAGTACTTC	CASSLALAEGDAEQYF
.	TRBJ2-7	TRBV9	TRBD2	TGTGCCAGCAGCCCAGGACTAGCGGGAGGCTCCTACGAGCAGTACTTC	CASSPGLAGGSYEQYF
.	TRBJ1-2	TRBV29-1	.	TGCAGCGCGTCCCGGGACACCTATGGCTACACCTTC	CSASRDTYGYTF
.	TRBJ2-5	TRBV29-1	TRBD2	TGCAGCGTTGGAAGGCTAGCGGGAGGGCCAGGAGAGACCCAGTACTTC	CSVGRLAGGPGETQYF
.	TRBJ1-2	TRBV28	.	TGTGCCACCCCGGATGACGAATCCTCTAACTATGGCTACACCTTC	CATPDDESSNYGYTF
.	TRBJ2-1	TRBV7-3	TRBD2	TGTGCCAGCAGCCCTACGACTAGCGGGAATGAGCAGTTCTTC	CASSPTTSGNEQFF
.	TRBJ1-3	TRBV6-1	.	TGTGCCAGCAGTGAAGTGGGAATCTCTGGAAACACCATATATTTT	CASSEVGISGNTIYF
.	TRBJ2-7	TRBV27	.	TGTGCCAGCAGTCTACCCCGGGACCCGCGCGTGCAGTACTTC	CASSLPRDPRVQYF
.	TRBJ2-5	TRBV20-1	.	TGCAGTGCTGGGAGCGGTAGGACCCAGTACTTC	CSAGSGRTQYF